This T cell receptor beta chain was recovered during a study of blood T cell repertoires in COVID-19. Looking at the study overall: Samples of COVID-19 (acute and convalescent) were obtained from the United States, Italy and Spain. T cells, B-cell-depleted T cells, or PBMCs supplied cDNA or gDNA.

Methods used by the authors: It was from reference gene primer amplification that nucleated cell counts were estimated. Using immunoSEQ multiplex PCR, the repertoire was profiled, and TCRdb retains in-frame clones only, with some absent. V, J and clone size are taken as reported in that table, and D and trimming were inferred from the DNA itself. The sample lists tens of thousands of clones, around 80% occurring once. This clone came up once. CDR1 and CDR2 from the germline V gene are PRHDT and FYEKMQ (reference sequence). The CDR3 runs 14 residues. Trimming cost V 6 bases and J 8 bases; bases outside gene matches: 7.

Sequencing was performed on peripheral blood. The sequence derives from a human donor in a cohort sampled during active COVID-19. V and J are TRBV13 and TRBJ2-3; 11 bases match TRBD2. CDR3 in DNA: TGTGCCAGCAGTCCTAGCGGGGGGTCAACTACGCAGTATTTT. Its protein is CASSPSGGSTTQYF.